This T cell receptor (beta chain) comes out of a study of immune characteristics of hereditary and idiopathic chronic pancreatitis. With regard to the full study: Local immune cells and TCRbeta repertoires in the pancreas were profiled in this study for hereditary and idiopathic chronic pancreatitis, with control organ donor pancreases used for comparison. In total, about 5 control pancreases, about seven hereditary chronic pancreatitis pancreases and roughly six idiopathic chronic pancreatitis pancreases underwent TCRbeta sequencing. The gDNA-based approach was selected because the approach required minimal in vitro experimental manipulation of T cells infiltrating the pancreas. Overall results and qualifications from the work: Among about a dozen chronic pancreatitis patients, higher numbers of productive TCR rearrangements went along with higher disease severity scores, showing a positive correlation. Differences in Vbeta-Jbeta gene family usage, including TRBV10, TRBV19, TRBV23 and TRBV5, were found between hereditary and idiopathic chronic pancreatitis. Chronic pancreatitis caused by alcohol use was excluded from the study. Because patient tissue could only be obtained at the time of TPIAT, differences in disease duration may have influenced the immune findings. Significantly increased TCRbeta repertoire diversity and reduced clonality were observed in both chronic pancreatitis groups relative to controls.

Comment on this clone: Its antigen remains undetermined. It has no much larger one-base neighbor in the sample; base qualities were not kept.

Trimming at the junction amounts to 7 bases on V and 2 bases on J, and the germline ends lie 14 bases apart. The CDR3 measures 14 amino acids from cysteine to phenylalanine. CDR3 DNA is the only sequence kept; it has 42 bases, read in frame from the first base. CDR1 and CDR2 (MDHEN, SYDVKM) derive from the germline V gene. Patients undergoing total pancreatectomy with islet autotransplantation (TPIAT) were the source of the chronic pancreatitis pancreas tissue. The chronic pancreatitis patients who were included had no known history of diabetes. For TCRbeta sequencing, genomic DNA was pulled straight from bulk pancreas tissue, skipping any T cell sorting. Idiopathic chronic pancreatitis patients had no particular identified cause of disease. Pancreas tissues were collected consecutively from patients and organ donors at two US centers. Libraries were built with the immunoSEQ multiplex PCR assay. From pancreatic genomic DNA, the TCRbeta CDR3 region and adjacent sequences were amplified and sequenced. In the authors' own workflow: Repertoire diversity was assessed as a mean normalized Shannon-Wiener index, together with productive clonality and counts of productive rearrangements. Control and chronic pancreatitis repertoire metrics were compared with the nonparametric Mann-Whitney U test. A shared clonotype was defined as a CDR3beta sequence with the same amino acid composition and length across subjects. TCRdb's version of the immuneACCESS table is confined to in-frame rearrangements and falls short of the full clone set. An unresolved V gene accounts for under half of the shortfall where checked; the remainder is of unknown origin. That table furnishes V, J and clone size, whereas the DNA furnished D and trimming. Recorded for this sample are about 9,400 clones; roughly 83% of them occurred a single time. Jointly, the top ten make up 14% of the sample.

The chain employs TRBV28 and TRBJ2-5; TRBD1 could be the D gene, as 6 bases match. Sequenced: pancreas tissue with idiopathic chronic pancreatitis. Per the publication, the cell subset or site label means: chronic pancreatitis without an identified cause. This sequence was found in a human donor with chronic pancreatitis. The DNA is as follows: TGTGCCAGCACCGACCCACAGGGACAAGAGACCCAGTACTTC. Its product reads: CASTDPQGQETQYF. Extended through the reference TRBV28 and TRBJ2-5 proteins, this CDR3 yields the full variable domain: DVKVTQSSRYLVKRTGEKVFLECVQDMDHENMFWYRQDPGLGLRLIYFSYDVKMKEKGDIPEGYSVSREKKERFSLILESASTNQTSMYLCASTDPQGQETQYFGPGTRLLVL.